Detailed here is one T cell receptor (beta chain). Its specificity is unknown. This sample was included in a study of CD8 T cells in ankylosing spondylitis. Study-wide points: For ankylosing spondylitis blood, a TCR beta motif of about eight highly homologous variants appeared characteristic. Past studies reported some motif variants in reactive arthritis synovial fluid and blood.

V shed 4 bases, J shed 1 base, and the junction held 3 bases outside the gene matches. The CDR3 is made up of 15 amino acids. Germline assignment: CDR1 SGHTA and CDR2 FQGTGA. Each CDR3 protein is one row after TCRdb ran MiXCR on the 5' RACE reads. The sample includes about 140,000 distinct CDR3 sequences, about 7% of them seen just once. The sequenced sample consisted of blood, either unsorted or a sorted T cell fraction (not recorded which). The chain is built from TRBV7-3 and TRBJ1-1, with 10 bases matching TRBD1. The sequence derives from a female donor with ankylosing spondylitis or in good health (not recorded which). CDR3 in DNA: TGTGCCAGCAGCTCGGACAGGGGGACGAACACTGAAGCTTTCTTT. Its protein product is CASSSDRGTNTEAFF.